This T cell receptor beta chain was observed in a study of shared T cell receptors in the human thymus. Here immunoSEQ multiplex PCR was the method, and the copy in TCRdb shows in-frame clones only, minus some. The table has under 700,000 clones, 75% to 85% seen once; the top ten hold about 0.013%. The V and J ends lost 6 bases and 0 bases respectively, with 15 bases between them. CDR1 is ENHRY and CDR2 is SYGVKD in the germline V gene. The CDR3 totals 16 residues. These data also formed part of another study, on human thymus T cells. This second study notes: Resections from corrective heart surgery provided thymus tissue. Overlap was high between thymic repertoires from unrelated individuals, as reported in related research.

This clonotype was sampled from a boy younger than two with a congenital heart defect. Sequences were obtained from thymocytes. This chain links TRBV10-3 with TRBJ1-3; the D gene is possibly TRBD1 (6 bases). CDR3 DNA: TGTGCCATCAGCGTCCGACAGGCTTTCTCTGGAAACACCATATATTTT. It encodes CAISVRQAFSGNTIYF.